The 11 T cell receptor beta chains below all came from one sample that was sequenced in a study of identical twins. One entry per CDR3 protein results from TCRdb running MiXCR on the 5' RACE reads. The profile shows 400,000 to 550,000 distinct CDR3 sequences, about 13% of them singletons. This same sample was also taken into another study, of yellow fever vaccine responses in identical twins.

Specimen: CD4+ T cells sorted from blood. These receptors were collected from a young woman in good health.

This chain connects TRBV2 to TRBJ1-4, with D unresolved. CDR3 length: 15 amino acids. Trimming shortened V by 3 bases and J by 4 bases, and 12 bases separated the two germline ends. The germline V gene has CDR1 SNHLY and CDR2 FYNNEI. In nucleotides, the CDR3 is TGTGCCAGCAGTGATCGTGAACTACTTAATGAAAAACTGTTTTTT. Protein sequence: CASSDRELLNEKLFF.

There are a few counts of this clonotype. The chain is built from TRBV7-2 and TRBJ2-6; no clear D. V lost 10 bases to trimming and J lost 4 bases, with 11 bases between them. Germline loops: CDR1 SGHTA, CDR2 FQGNSA. The CDR3 covers 13 residues. The CDR3 DNA is TGTGCCACCACCAACAAGGGGGCCAACGTCCTGACTTTC. Translation gives CATTNKGANVLTF.

V and J are TRBV5-6 and TRBJ2-5; tentative D call: TRBD2 (6 bases). V was pared by 2 bases and J by 5 bases, with 25 bases between. CDR1 is SGHDT, CDR2 YYEEEE, per germline. This CDR3 has 18 amino acids. CDR3 sequence (DNA): TGTGCCAGCAGCTTTTGGTCGGCTAGCGTAACCCTCGGGGAGACCCAGTACTTC. Protein: CASSFWSASVTLGETQYF. Supplemented by reference TRBV5-6 and TRBJ2-5, the full variable domain reads DAGVTQSPTHLIKTRGQQVTLRCSPKSGHDTVSWYQQALGQGPQFIFQYYEEEERQRGNFPDRFSGHQFPNYSSELNVNALLLGDSALYLCASSFWSASVTLGETQYFGPGTRLLVL.

This clonotype was counted between two and nine times. The genes are TRBV7-9 and TRBJ1-5, with D possibly matching TRBD1 (6 bases). CDR3 size: 14 residues. CDR1 SEHNR and CDR2 FQNEAQ come from the germline V gene (reference sequence). The ends were cut back, 0 bases at V and 7 bases at J, with 10 bases in the middle. CDR3 in DNA: TGTGCCAGCAGCTTAGCGGGGGCGCAACAGCCCCAGCATTTT. Residues: CASSLAGAQQPQHF.

V usage is TRBV10-3 and J usage is TRBJ2-1, with D perhaps matching TRBD1 (5 bases). There are 16 residues in the CDR3. Between the trimmed V and J ends, which lost 2 bases and 8 bases, there was a span of 19 bases. CDR1 and CDR2 (germline): ENHRY, SYGVKD. CDR3 DNA: TGTGCCATCAGTGAGCTGGGGCAGGGTTTAGGAGATGAGCAGTTCTTC. Protein: CAISELGQGLGDEQFF.

This clonotype was recorded many times. The chain couples TRBV4-3 to TRBJ1-6; D unclear. The V gene's germline CDR1 is LGHNA and CDR2 YSLEER. Trimming pared 0 bases from V and 14 bases from J, leaving 14 bases between. This CDR3 contains 14 residues. DNA for the CDR3: TGCGCCAGCAGCCAAGAGTTTGGAGAACGGGCCCTCCACTTT. Translating gives CASSQEFGERALHF.

At least ten counts were recorded for this clonotype. The rearrangement uses TRBV11-1 and TRBJ2-7; D gene ambiguous. The CDR3 consists of 15 residues. CDR1 SGHAT and CDR2 FQDESV come from the germline V gene (reference sequence). V was shortened by 5 bases and J by 2 bases, with 16 bases between the two germline ends. The CDR3 coding sequence is TGTGCCAGCAGCCGGACCTCGACGGTCACCTACGAGCAGTACTTC. This translates into CASSRTSTVTYEQYF.

This chain uses TRBV4-3 with TRBJ2-7, with 10 bases matching TRBD2. The CDR3 totals 17 residues. Germline trimming cut 3 bases from V and 5 bases from J; bases unmatched to any gene: 13. Per the germline V gene, CDR1 is LGHNA and CDR2 is YSLEER. The CDR3 coding sequence is TGCGCCAGCAGCCAGGATACAACCGGGACTAGCGTCGACGAGCAGTACTTC. Its translation: CASSQDTTGTSVDEQYF.

This clonotype was observed at least ten times. The chain is built from TRBV28 and TRBJ2-7; TRBD1 is a possible D gene (6 bases). CDR1 is MDHEN and CDR2 is SYDVKM in the germline V gene. V dropped 4 bases and J dropped 3 bases, with 7 bases sitting between them. The CDR3 runs 12 residues. The CDR3 loop reads CASSSGDYEQYF. In DNA, the CDR3 is TGTGCCAGCAGTTCAGGGGACTACGAGCAGTACTTC.

This clonotype was seen more than once but under ten times. The chain combines TRBV19 with TRBJ2-3; 11 positions agree with TRBD1. V lost 2 bases, J lost 11 bases, and 15 bases stayed unmatched. The CDR3 is 17 residues long. Germline values: CDR1 LNHDA, CDR2 SQIVND (reference sequence). CDR3 DNA: TGTGCCAGTAGTATACAAGGACAGGGGGCGGGAAACTACGTGCAGTATTTT. This gives the protein CASSIQGQGAGNYVQYF.

This clonotype came up many times. The chain carries TRBV6-2 or TRBV6-3 and TRBJ2-5; 8 bases are a match to TRBD2. Trimming took 6 bases from V and 2 from J; bases not matched to a gene: 8. The CDR3 spans 15 residues. Germline loops: CDR1 MNHEY, CDR2 SVGEGT. CDR3 DNA sequence: TGTGCCAGCAGGACATCCGGGACTAGACAAGAGACCCAGTACTTC. This translates into CASRTSGTRQETQYF.